This T cell receptor (beta chain) is from a study of blood T cell repertoires in COVID-19. Study background: T cells, B-cell-depleted T cells, or PBMCs supplied cDNA or gDNA.

Produced via immunoSEQ multiplex PCR; TCRdb's table is partial and in-frame only. The data contain approximately 300,000 clones, about nine tenths of them seen just once; the ten biggest clones take up approximately 2.2%. Deletions cut 3 bases from V and 2 bases from J, with 19 bases between. The V gene's germline CDR1 is SGHDN and CDR2 FVKESK. This CDR3 is built from 17 residues. J is TRBJ1-1 and V is TRBV14; TRBD1 is a possible D gene (6 bases). The receptor comes from a young man with active or convalescent COVID-19. The material sequenced was peripheral blood. CDR3 in DNA: TGTGCCAGCAGCCAGCACACAGGGAGTATAGGCAACACTGAAGCTTTCTTT. It yields the protein CASSQHTGSIGNTEAFF. The full variable domain, with the rest looked up from reference TRBV14 and TRBJ1-1, is EAGVTQFPSHSVIEKGQTVTLRCDPISGHDNLYWYRRVMGKEIKFLLHFVKESKQDESGMPNNRFLAERTGGTYSTLKVQPAELEDSGVYFCASSQHTGSIGNTEAFFGQGTRLTVV.